This TCR beta chain was obtained from a study of OX40 agonist ivuxolimab in advanced cancers. About the study: Hepatocellular carcinoma, melanoma, renal cell or head and neck cancer occurred in dose-escalation patients. Study-level findings and limits: At 0.1 to 3.0 mg/kg and by week 6, CD4+ and CD8+ T cells in the blood had expanded clonally.

As for this clone: As yet, its antigen is unknown.

Profiled with immunoSEQ multiplex PCR; TCRdb holds only in-frame clones, not every one. The table records over 60,000 clones, over 75% of them present only once. CDR3 size: 15 residues. The V gene's germline CDR1 is SGHRS and CDR2 YFSETQ. J gave up 4 bases and V 0 bases, and 3 bases lay outside the gene matches. This sequence originates from an adult with an advanced solid tumor such as melanoma, head and neck, liver or kidney cancer. This sequence joins TRBV5-1 and TRBJ2-2; 7 bases fit TRBD1. Sequenced material: CD4+ or CD8+ T cells sorted from blood, taken in a trial of the OX40 agonist ivuxolimab. The CDR3 protein is CASSLGDRVTGELFF. The CDR3 nucleotides are TGCGCCAGCAGCTTGGGTGACAGGGTCACCGGGGAGCTGTTTTTT.